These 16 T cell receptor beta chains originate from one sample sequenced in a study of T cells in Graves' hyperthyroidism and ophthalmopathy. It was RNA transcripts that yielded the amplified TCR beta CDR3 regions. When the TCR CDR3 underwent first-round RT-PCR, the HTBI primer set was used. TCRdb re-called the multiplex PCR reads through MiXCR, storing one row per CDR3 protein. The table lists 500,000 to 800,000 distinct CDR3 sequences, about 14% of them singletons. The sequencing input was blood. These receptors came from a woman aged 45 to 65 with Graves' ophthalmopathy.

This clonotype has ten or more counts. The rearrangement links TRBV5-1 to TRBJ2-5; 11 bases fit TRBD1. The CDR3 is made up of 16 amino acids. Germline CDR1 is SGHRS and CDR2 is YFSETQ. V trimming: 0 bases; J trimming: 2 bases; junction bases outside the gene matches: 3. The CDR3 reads CASSLAGTGGQETQYF. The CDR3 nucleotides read TGCGCCAGCAGCTTGGCCGGGACAGGGGGACAAGAGACCCAGTACTTC.

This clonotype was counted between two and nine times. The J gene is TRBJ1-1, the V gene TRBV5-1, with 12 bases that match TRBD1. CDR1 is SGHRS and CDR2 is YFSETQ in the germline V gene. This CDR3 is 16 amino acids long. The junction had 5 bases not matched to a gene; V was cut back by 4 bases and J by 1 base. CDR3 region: CASSRGQGASNTEAFF. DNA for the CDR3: TGCGCCAGCAGCCGGGGACAGGGGGCTTCGAACACTGAAGCTTTCTTT.

The CDR3 region has the DNA TGTGCCAGCAGTTACACGGCAAGACAAGAGACCCAGTACTTC. Its translation is CASSYTARQETQYF. The chain has TRBV6-2 or TRBV6-3 and TRBJ2-5; D remains ambiguous. Trimming took 2 bases from V and 2 from J, leaving 9 bases between them. Germline CDR1 and CDR2: MNHEY and SVGEGT. CDR3 size: 14 residues.

CDR3 loop: CASSYSVVQGREPQHF. The CDR3 DNA sequence: TGTGCCAGCAGTTACTCGGTTGTTCAGGGGAGGGAGCCCCAGCATTTT. V usage is TRBV6-2 or TRBV6-3 and J usage is TRBJ1-5; the D gene is possibly TRBD1 (6 bases). Germline V gene data show CDR1 as MNHEY and CDR2 as SVGEGT. The CDR3 consists of 16 residues. The V and J ends lost 0 bases and 8 bases respectively, with 17 bases between them.

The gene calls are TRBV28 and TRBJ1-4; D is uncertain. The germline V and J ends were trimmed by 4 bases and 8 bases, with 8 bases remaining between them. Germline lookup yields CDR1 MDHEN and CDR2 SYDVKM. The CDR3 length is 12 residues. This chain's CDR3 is CASSSLPEKLFF. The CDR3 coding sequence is TGTGCCAGCAGTTCACTTCCGGAAAAACTGTTTTTT.

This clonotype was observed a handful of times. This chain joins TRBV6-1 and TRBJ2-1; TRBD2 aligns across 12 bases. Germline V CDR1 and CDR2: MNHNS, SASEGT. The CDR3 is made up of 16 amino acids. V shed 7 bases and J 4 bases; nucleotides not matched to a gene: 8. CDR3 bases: TGTGCCAGCAAAGGACTAGCGGGATTTTCTTACAATGAGCAGTTCTTC. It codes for CASKGLAGFSYNEQFF.

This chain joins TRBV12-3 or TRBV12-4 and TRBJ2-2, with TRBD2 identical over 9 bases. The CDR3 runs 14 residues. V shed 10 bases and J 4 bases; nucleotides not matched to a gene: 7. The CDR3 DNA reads TGTGCCATCAGCGTAGCGGGAGCCACCGGGGAGCTGTTTTTT. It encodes CAISVAGATGELFF.

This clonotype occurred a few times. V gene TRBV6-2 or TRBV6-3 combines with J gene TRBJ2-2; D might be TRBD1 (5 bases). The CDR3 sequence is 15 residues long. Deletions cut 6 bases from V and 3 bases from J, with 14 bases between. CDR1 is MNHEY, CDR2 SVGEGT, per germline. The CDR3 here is CASSRDRPYTGELFF. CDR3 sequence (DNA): TGTGCCAGCAGCAGAGACAGACCATACACCGGGGAGCTGTTTTTT.

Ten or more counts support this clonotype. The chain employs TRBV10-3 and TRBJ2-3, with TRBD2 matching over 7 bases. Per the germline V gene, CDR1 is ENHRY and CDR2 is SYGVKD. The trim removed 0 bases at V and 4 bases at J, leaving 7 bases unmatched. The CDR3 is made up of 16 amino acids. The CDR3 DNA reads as TGTGCCATCAGTGAGTCGGGCGGGAGTACGCCAGATACGCAGTATTTT. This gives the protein CAISESGGSTPDTQYF.

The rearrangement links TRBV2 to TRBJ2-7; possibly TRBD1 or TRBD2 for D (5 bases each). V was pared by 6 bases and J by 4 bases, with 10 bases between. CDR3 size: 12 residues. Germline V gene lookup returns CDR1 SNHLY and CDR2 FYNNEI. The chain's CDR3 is CASSREIYEQYF. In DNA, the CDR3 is TGTGCCAGCAGCAGGGAGATTTACGAGCAGTACTTC.

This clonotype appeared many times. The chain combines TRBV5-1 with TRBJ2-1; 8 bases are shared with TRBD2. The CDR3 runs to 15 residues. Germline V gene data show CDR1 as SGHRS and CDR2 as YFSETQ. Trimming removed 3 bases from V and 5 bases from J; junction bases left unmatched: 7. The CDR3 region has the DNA TGCGCCAGCAGCTCAACGGGACTAGGAAACAATGAGCAGTTCTTC. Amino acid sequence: CASSSTGLGNNEQFF. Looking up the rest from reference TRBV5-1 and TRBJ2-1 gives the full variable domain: KAGVTQTPRYLIKTRGQQVTLSCSPISGHRSVSWYQQTPGQGLQFLFEYFSETQRNKGNFPGRFSGRQFSNSRSEMNVSTLELGDSALYLCASSSTGLGNNEQFFGPGTRLTVL.

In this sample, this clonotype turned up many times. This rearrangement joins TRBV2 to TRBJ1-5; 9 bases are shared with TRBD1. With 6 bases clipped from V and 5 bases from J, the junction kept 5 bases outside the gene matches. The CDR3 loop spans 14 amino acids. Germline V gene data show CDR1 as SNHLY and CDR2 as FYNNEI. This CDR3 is CASRGGQGDQPQHF. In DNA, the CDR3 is TGTGCCAGCAGGGGGGGACAGGGCGATCAGCCCCAGCATTTT.

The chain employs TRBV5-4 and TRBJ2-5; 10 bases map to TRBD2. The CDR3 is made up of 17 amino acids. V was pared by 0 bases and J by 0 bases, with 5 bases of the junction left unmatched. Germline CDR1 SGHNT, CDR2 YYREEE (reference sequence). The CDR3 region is CASSLGLAGDDQETQYF. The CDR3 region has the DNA TGTGCCAGCAGCTTGGGGCTAGCGGGAGACGACCAAGAGACCCAGTACTTC.

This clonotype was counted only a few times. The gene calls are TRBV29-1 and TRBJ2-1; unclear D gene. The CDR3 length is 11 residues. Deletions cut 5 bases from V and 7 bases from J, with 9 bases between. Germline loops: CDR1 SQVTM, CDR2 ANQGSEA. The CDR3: CSVHSRNEQFF. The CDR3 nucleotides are TGCAGCGTTCACTCTAGGAATGAGCAGTTCTTC.

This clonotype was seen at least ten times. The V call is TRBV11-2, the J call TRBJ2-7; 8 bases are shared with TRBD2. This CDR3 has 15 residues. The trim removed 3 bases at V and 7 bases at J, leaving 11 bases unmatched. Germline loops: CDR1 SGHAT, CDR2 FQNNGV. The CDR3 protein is CASSFGGRPAGEQYF. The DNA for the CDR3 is TGTGCCAGCAGCTTTGGCGGGAGGCCCGCGGGAGAGCAGTACTTC. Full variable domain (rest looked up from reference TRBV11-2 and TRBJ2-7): EAGVAQSPRYKIIEKRQSVAFWCNPISGHATLYWYQQILGQGPKLLIQFQNNGVVDDSQLPKDRFSAERLKGVDSTLKIQPAKLEDSAVYLCASSFGGRPAGEQYFGPGTRLTVT.

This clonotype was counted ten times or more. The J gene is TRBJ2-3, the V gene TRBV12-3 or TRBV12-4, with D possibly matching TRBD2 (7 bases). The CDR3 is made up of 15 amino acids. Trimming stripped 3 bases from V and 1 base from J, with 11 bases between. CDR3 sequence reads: CASSFRGGGTDTQYF. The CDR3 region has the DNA TGTGCCAGCAGTTTTAGGGGGGGGGGCACAGATACGCAGTATTTT.